The 14 T cell receptor beta chains below come from one sample, sequenced in a study of OX40 agonist ivuxolimab in advanced cancers. Library method: the immunoSEQ multiplex PCR assay. The clones in this table, taken by TCRdb from immuneACCESS, are in-frame only. Not every clone is retained; where verified, under half of the shortfall comes from an unresolved V gene, and the cause of the rest is unknown. The sample table holds under 85,000 clones, of which 85% were seen once. Of the sample, roughly 0.89% falls within the top ten clones. The source material was CD4+ or CD8+ T cells sorted from blood, sampled in a trial of the OX40 agonist ivuxolimab. Receptors originate from an adult with an advanced solid tumor such as melanoma, head and neck, liver or kidney cancer.

The V gene is TRBV23-1, the J gene TRBJ1-5; a weak D match, TRBD1 (5 bases). Being an ORF, TRBV23-1 has a function that is uncertain. CDR3 length equals 15 residues. The germline V and J ends were trimmed by 3 bases and 1 base, with 10 bases remaining between them. CDR3 protein: CASSHLDRSNQPQHF. CDR3 bases: TGCGCCAGCAGTCATTTAGACAGAAGCAATCAGCCCCAGCATTTT.

The chain uses TRBV4-1 and TRBJ1-2, with no clear D. Trimming cost V 3 bases and J 8 bases, with 22 bases left between them. The length of the CDR3 is 16 residues. The germline CDR1 and CDR2 sequences are MGHRA and YSYEKL. CDR3 bases: TGCGCCAGCAGCCATATGGACCCAACATACCCAACGGGCTACACCTTC. It codes for CASSHMDPTYPTGYTF.

The chain couples TRBV15 to TRBJ2-7; D uncertain. From germline, CDR1 is LNHNV and CDR2 YYDKDF (reference sequence). The CDR3 is made up of 14 amino acids. The V gene lost 0 bases and the J gene lost 3 bases, with 9 bases spanning the gap. Here the CDR3 reads CATSRDRQSYEQYF. In nucleotides, the CDR3 is TGTGCCACCAGCAGAGATCGGCAGAGCTACGAGCAGTACTTC. Full variable domain (rest looked up from reference TRBV15 and TRBJ2-7): DAMVIQNPRYQVTQFGKPVTLSCSQTLNHNVMYWYQQKSSQAPKLLFHYYDKDFNNEADTPDNFQSRRPNTSFCFLDIRSPGLGDTAMYLCATSRDRQSYEQYFGPGTRLTVT.

V usage is TRBV25-1 and J usage is TRBJ2-7, with D uncertain. Trimming stripped 4 bases from V and 0 bases from J, with 10 bases between. Germline V gene data show CDR1 as MGHDK and CDR2 as SYGVNS. This CDR3 region has 14 residues. CDR3 amino acids: CASSGHPPSYEQYF. In nucleotides, the CDR3 is TGTGCCAGCAGTGGTCACCCACCCTCCTACGAGCAGTACTTC.

The chain carries TRBV27 and TRBJ1-1; a weak D match, TRBD1 (5 bases). Germline V gives CDR1 MNHEY, CDR2 SMNVEV (reference sequence). This CDR3 contains 13 residues. Trimming removed 3 bases from V and 5 bases from J, with 10 bases in between. In DNA, the CDR3 is TGTGCCAGCAGTTTTAGGGGCGGTACTGAAGCTTTCTTT. Translating gives CASSFRGGTEAFF.

This chain joins TRBV5-4 and TRBJ2-7; D ambiguous. Trimming removed 4 bases from V and 4 bases from J, with 15 bases in between. Germline lookup yields CDR1 SGHNT and CDR2 YYREEE (reference sequence). CDR3 size: 14 residues. The CDR3 reads CASSNSQRAYEQYF. The CDR3 DNA sequence: TGTGCCAGCAGCAACTCGCAAAGGGCATACGAGCAGTACTTC.

This clone was counted a single time. The chain uses TRBV4-1 and TRBJ1-2; TRBD1 aligns across 9 bases. This CDR3 spans 13 amino acids. V shed 6 bases and J 8 bases; nucleotides not matched to a gene: 7. From germline, CDR1 is MGHRA and CDR2 YSYEKL. DNA of the CDR3: TGCGCCAGCAGACCTACAGGGGGCGGGGGCTACACCTTC. This translates into CASRPTGGGGYTF.

The rearrangement joins TRBV30 to TRBJ2-7; the D gene is possibly TRBD2 (6 bases). The CDR3 loop spans 15 amino acids. V gave up 0 bases and J gave up 3 bases, with 15 bases separating them. Looked up from germline, CDR1 is GTSNPN and CDR2 is SVGIG (reference sequence). The CDR3 protein is CAWSVTSEGFYEQYF. DNA of the CDR3: TGTGCCTGGAGTGTAACGTCGGAGGGATTCTACGAGCAGTACTTC.

This sequence joins TRBV6-1 and TRBJ2-2, with 11 bases that match TRBD2. Germline V gene sequence: CDR1 MNHNS, CDR2 SASEGT. V trimming: 0 bases; J trimming: 6 bases; junction bases outside the gene matches: 12. The length of the CDR3 is 19 residues. The CDR3 coding sequence is TGTGCCAGCAGTGAAGCAGGGCTAGCGGGAGGTGGTAGGGCCGGGGAGCTGTTTTTT. It specifies CASSEAGLAGGGRAGELFF.

This chain joins TRBV19 and TRBJ2-7; tentatively, D is TRBD2 (7 bases). Looked up from germline, CDR1 is LNHDA and CDR2 is SQIVND (reference sequence). The CDR3 consists of 15 residues. The germline V and J ends were trimmed by 5 bases and 2 bases, with 16 bases remaining between them. CDR3 in DNA: TGTGCCAGTAGTCTGGAGGGGGGGGACCCCTACGAGCAGTACTTC. Residues: CASSLEGGDPYEQYF. The variable domain in full, completed from reference TRBV19 and TRBJ2-7, reads DGGITQSPKYLFRKEGQNVTLSCEQNLNHDAMYWYRQDPGQGLRLIYYSQIVNDFQKGDIAEGYSVSREKKESFPLTVTSAQKNPTAFYLCASSLEGGDPYEQYFGPGTRLTVT.

V and J are TRBV6-5 and TRBJ1-1, with D tentatively TRBD1 (5 bases). This CDR3 contains 14 residues. Trimming took off 4 bases at V and 5 bases at J, with 14 bases between the two ends. Germline V gene data show CDR1 as MNHEY and CDR2 as SVGAGI. The CDR3 nucleotides are TGTGCCAGCAGTTTCACAGGCATGGAGACTGAAGCTTTCTTT. Translating it yields CASSFTGMETEAFF.

V usage is TRBV7-2 and J usage is TRBJ2-7, with 11 bases fitting TRBD2. The CDR3 consists of 16 residues. The V segment lost 6 bases and the J segment 7 bases; nucleotides outside the gene matches: 14. Per germline, CDR1 SGHTA and CDR2 FQGNSA. The CDR3 sequence is CASRPDSGGAGGEQYF. CDR3 sequence (DNA): TGTGCCAGCAGACCAGATAGCGGGGGGGCCGGTGGAGAGCAGTACTTC.

This chain links TRBV6-1 with TRBJ1-1; 9 bases match TRBD1. The germline V gene encodes CDR1 MNHNS and CDR2 SASEGT. Unmatched junction bases numbered 12, after V lost 3 bases and J lost 4 bases. The CDR3 loop spans 17 amino acids. Here the CDR3 reads CASSDGTGINGVTEAFF. The CDR3 region has the DNA TGTGCCAGCAGTGACGGGACAGGGATCAATGGGGTCACTGAAGCTTTCTTT.

This clone was seen a few times. This chain links TRBV7-2 with TRBJ1-5; 7 bases are a match to TRBD1. CDR1 and CDR2 (germline): SGHTA, FQGNSA. The CDR3 contains 14 residues. V trimming: 5 bases; J trimming: 4 bases; junction bases outside the gene matches: 5. Written as DNA, the CDR3 is TGTGCCAGCAGCCTGGACAGGAGGAATCAGCCCCAGCATTTT. Its protein product is CASSLDRRNQPQHF.